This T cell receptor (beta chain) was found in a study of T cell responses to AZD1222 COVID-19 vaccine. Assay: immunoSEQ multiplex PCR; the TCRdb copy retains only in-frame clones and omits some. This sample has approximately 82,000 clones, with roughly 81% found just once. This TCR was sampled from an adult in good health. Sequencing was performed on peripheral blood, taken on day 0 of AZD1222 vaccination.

The CDR3 loop is CASSGGREIGGEQYF. For the CDR3, the DNA is TGTGCCAGCAGCGGAGGAAGGGAGATTGGTGGCGAGCAGTACTTC. The chain employs TRBV11-2 and TRBJ2-7; D is perhaps TRBD2 (5 bases). Trimming removed 5 bases from V and 6 bases from J, with 20 bases in between. The CDR3 extends over 15 amino acids. Germline CDR1 reads SGHAT; CDR2 reads FQNNGV.